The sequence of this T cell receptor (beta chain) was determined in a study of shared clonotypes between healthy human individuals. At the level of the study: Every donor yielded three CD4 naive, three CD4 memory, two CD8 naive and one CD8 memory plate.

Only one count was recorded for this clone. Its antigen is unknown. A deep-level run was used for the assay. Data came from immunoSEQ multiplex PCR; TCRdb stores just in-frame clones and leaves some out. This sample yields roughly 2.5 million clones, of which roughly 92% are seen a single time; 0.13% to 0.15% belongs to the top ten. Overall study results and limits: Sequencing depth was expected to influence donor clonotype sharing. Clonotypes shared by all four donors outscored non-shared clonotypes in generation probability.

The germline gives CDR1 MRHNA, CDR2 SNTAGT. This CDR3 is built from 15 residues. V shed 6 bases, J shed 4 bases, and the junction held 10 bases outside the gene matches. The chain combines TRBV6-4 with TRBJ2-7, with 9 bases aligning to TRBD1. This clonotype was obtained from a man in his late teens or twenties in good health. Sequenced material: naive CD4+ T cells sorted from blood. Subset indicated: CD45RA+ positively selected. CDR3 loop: CASSPCRDRVYEQYF. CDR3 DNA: TGTGCCAGCAGCCCGTGCCGGGACAGGGTGTACGAGCAGTACTTC.